These 7 T cell receptor beta chains share one sample of origin, sequenced in a study of beta chain features in type 1 diabetes. Isolated RNA was reverse transcribed in full, so expressed TCRB transcripts were sequenced. This table comes from immunoSEQ multiplex PCR, and its TCRdb copy is limited to in-frame clones, with some not included. The table records about 180,000 clones, 10% to 15% of them present only once. The specimen sequenced was central memory CD4+ T cells from blood. These receptors all stem from a woman aged 18 to 35 in good health.

The chain recombines TRBV2 with TRBJ2-5, with TRBD1 identical over 10 bases. After removal of 4 bases from V and 5 bases from J, the junction contained 10 bases not matched to a gene. Looked up from germline, CDR1 is SNHLY and CDR2 is FYNNEI. The CDR3 loop spans 16 amino acids. The CDR3 protein is CASSAPRQGAGETQYF. The CDR3 nucleotides are TGTGCCAGCAGTGCCCCAAGACAGGGGGCGGGGGAGACCCAGTACTTC.

This clone was observed a few times. The rearrangement joins TRBV11-2 to TRBJ2-7, with 10 bases identical to TRBD1. The CDR3 consists of 15 residues. Germline V CDR1 and CDR2: SGHAT, FQNNGV. The V and J ends lost 1 base and 2 bases, in that order; junction bases with no gene match: 2. As DNA, the CDR3 is TGTGCCAGCAGCTTAGCAGGGACAGGGGCCTACGAGCAGTACTTC. Protein sequence: CASSLAGTGAYEQYF.

Concerning this clone itself: The sample carries other DNA sequences with the same CDR3. For the CDR3, the DNA is TGTGCCTGGGGGGCAGATAGCAATCAGCCCCAGCATTTT. Its translation: CAWGADSNQPQHF. The chain carries TRBV30 and TRBJ1-5; D possibly corresponds to TRBD1 (5 bases). This CDR3 has 13 residues. CDR1 is GTSNPN, CDR2 SVGIG, per germline (reference sequence). The V gene lost 5 bases and the J gene lost 0 bases, with 8 bases spanning the gap.

V and J are TRBV5-6 and TRBJ2-1, with 13 nucleotides matching TRBD2. V lost 4 bases to trimming and J lost 7 bases; unmatched junction nucleotides: 8. From germline, CDR1 is SGHDT and CDR2 YYEEEE. This CDR3 comprises 16 residues. Written as DNA, the CDR3 is TGTGCCAGCAGCGCCGGACTAGCGGGAGTATCAAATGAGCAGTTCTTC. Its translation is CASSAGLAGVSNEQFF. The variable domain in full, completed from reference TRBV5-6 and TRBJ2-1, reads DAGVTQSPTHLIKTRGQQVTLRCSPKSGHDTVSWYQQALGQGPQFIFQYYEEEERQRGNFPDRFSGHQFPNYSSELNVNALLLGDSALYLCASSAGLAGVSNEQFFGPGTRLTVL.

The chain employs TRBV29-1 and TRBJ2-1; 12 bases are shared with TRBD2. The trim removed 1 base at V and 1 base at J, leaving 5 bases unmatched. CDR1 SQVTM and CDR2 ANQGSEA come from the germline V gene. The CDR3 contains 17 residues. The CDR3 sequence is CSVEVLAGGTSYNEQFF. CDR3 DNA sequence: TGCAGCGTTGAAGTTCTAGCGGGAGGGACTTCCTACAATGAGCAGTTCTTC.

The chain carries TRBV6-1 and TRBJ2-7, with 11 positions matching TRBD2. The CDR3 runs to 15 residues. The junction had 3 bases not matched to a gene; V was cut back by 2 bases and J by 3 bases. CDR1 and CDR2 (germline): MNHNS, SASEGT. This CDR3 reads CASSESGTSGYEQYF. CDR3 DNA sequence: TGTGCCAGCAGTGAATCCGGGACTAGCGGCTACGAGCAGTACTTC.

The genes are TRBV7-3 and TRBJ1-1, with D perhaps TRBD1 (5 bases). In germline, CDR1 is SGHTA, CDR2 FQGTGA. Between the trimmed V and J ends, which lost 2 bases and 0 bases, there was a span of 19 bases. The CDR3 has 18 amino acids. The CDR3 sequence is CASSLGYRLGRLNTEAFF. The CDR3 nucleotides read TGTGCCAGCAGCTTAGGGTACAGGTTAGGGAGGCTGAACACTGAAGCTTTCTTT.